This TCR beta chain was obtained from a study of tumor-infiltrating lymphocytes in primary liver carcinoma. Study-wide context: Primary liver carcinoma, confirmed by histopathology, was surgically resected.

Unsorted whole blood supplied the blood RNA, and germline DNA was isolated too. The patients lived with chronic HBV infection and had not yet received any treatment. Collection of roughly 4 milliliters of peripheral blood took place before surgery. This CDR3 has 16 amino acids. Germline loops: CDR1 SGHAT, CDR2 FQNNGV. V lost 4 bases and J lost 1, with 16 bases in between. This clonotype was seen at least ten times. Using a constant-region primer together with ProtoScript II reverse transcriptase, TCR beta cDNA was made from 500 ng of total RNA. For TCR beta, libraries were produced by three nested multiplex PCR rounds using slightly modified ARM-PCR. In the first two PCR rounds, TRBV1-TRBV30 forward primers were paired with a C-beta reverse primer, and each round lasted approximately 10 cycles. TCRdb re-called the multiplex PCR reads through MiXCR, storing one row per CDR3 protein. The profile shows 180,000 or so distinct CDR3 sequences, 50% to 75% of them singletons.

The sample taken for sequencing was peripheral blood. This TCR came from a man in his forties with primary liver carcinoma and hepatitis B virus infection. V usage is TRBV11-2 and J usage is TRBJ2-5, with D unclear. The CDR3 is CASSSLKGEAQETQYF. The CDR3 nucleotides read TGTGCCAGCAGCTCCCTAAAGGGCGAAGCCCAAGAGACCCAGTACTTC.